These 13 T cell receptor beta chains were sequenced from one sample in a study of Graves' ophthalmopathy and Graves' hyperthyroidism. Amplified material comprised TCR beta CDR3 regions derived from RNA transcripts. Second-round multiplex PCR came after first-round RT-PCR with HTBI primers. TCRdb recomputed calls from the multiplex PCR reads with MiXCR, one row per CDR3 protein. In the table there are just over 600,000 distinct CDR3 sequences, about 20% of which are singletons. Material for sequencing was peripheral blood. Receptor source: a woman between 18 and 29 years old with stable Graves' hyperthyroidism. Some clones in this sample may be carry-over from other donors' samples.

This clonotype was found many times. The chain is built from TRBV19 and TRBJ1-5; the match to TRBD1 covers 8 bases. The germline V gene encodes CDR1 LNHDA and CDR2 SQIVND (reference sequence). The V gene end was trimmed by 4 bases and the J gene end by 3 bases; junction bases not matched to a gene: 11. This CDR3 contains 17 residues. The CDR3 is CASSNGRMGQVNQPQHF. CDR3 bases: TGTGCCAGTAGTAATGGTAGGATGGGACAGGTCAATCAGCCCCAGCATTTT. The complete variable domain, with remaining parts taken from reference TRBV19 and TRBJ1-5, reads DGGITQSPKYLFRKEGQNVTLSCEQNLNHDAMYWYRQDPGQGLRLIYYSQIVNDFQKGDIAEGYSVSREKKESFPLTVTSAQKNPTAFYLCASSNGRMGQVNQPQHFGDGTRLSIL.

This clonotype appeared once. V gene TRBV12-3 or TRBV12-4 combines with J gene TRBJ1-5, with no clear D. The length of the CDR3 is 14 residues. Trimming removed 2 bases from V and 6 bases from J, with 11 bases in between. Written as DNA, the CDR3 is TGTGCCAGCAGTTTAAGCCCCGGAAGTCAGCCCCAGCATTTT. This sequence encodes CASSLSPGSQPQHF.

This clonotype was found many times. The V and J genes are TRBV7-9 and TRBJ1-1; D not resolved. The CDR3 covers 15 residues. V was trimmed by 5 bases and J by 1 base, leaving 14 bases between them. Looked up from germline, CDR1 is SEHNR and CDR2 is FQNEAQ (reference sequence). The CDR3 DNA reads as TGTGCCAGCAGCCTCCCATGGACGGGGAACACTGAAGCTTTCTTT. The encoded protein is CASSLPWTGNTEAFF.

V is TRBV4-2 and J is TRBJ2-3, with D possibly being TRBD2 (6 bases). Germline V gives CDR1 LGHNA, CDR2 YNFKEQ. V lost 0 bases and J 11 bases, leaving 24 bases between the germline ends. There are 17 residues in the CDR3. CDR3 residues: CASSQDWSGRGYFGQYF. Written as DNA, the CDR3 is TGTGCCAGCAGCCAAGATTGGAGCGGGCGAGGTTATTTTGGGCAGTATTTT.

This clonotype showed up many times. CDR3 loop: CASRKINEGQETQYF. The CDR3 DNA sequence: TGTGCCAGCAGGAAGATAAACGAGGGCCAAGAGACCCAGTACTTC. The V and J genes are TRBV6-2 or TRBV6-3 and TRBJ2-5; D perhaps matches TRBD2 (5 bases). V was shortened by 6 bases and J by 1 base, with 15 bases between the two germline ends. Germline assignment: CDR1 MNHEY and CDR2 SVGEGT. The CDR3 sequence is 15 residues long.

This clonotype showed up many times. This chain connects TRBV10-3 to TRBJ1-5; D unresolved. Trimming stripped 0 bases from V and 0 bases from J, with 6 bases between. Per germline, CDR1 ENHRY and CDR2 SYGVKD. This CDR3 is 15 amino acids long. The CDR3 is CAISESGHSNQPQHF. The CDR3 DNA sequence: TGTGCCATCAGTGAGTCCGGGCATAGCAATCAGCCCCAGCATTTT.

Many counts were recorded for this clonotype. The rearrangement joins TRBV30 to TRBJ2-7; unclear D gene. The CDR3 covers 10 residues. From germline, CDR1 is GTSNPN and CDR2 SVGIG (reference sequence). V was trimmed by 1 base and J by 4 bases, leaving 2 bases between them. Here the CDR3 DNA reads TGTGCCTGGAGTGGGTACGAGCAGTACTTC. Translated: CAWSGYEQYF.

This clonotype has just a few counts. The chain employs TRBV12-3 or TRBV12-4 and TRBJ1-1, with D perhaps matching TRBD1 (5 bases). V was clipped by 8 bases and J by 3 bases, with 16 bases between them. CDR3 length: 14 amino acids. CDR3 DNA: TGTGCCAGCTCTGTACAGGAGTCACACACTGAAGCTTTCTTT. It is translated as CASSVQESHTEAFF.

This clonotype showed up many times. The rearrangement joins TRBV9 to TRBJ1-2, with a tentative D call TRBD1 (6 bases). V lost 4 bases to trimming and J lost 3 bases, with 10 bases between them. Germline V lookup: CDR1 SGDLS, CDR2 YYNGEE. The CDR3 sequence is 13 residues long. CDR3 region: CASSPDSYYGYTF. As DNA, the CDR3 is TGTGCCAGCAGCCCGGACAGCTACTATGGCTACACCTTC.

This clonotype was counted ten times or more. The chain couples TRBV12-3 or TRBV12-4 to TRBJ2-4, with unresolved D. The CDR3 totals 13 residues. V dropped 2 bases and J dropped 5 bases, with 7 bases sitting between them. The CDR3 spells CASSLSGENIQYF. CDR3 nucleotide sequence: TGTGCCAGCAGTTTATCAGGCGAAAACATTCAGTACTTC.

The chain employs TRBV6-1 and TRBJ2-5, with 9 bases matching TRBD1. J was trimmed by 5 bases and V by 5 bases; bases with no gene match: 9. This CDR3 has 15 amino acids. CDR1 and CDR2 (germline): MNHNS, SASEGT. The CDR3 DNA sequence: TGTGCCAGCAGTCCACTTACAGGGGGCTTGGAGACCCAGTACTTC. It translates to CASSPLTGGLETQYF.

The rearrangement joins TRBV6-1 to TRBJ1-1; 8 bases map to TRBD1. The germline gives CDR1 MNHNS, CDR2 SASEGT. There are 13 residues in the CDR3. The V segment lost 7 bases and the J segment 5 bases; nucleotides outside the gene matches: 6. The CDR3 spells CASTPTGETEAFF. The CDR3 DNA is TGTGCCAGCACCCCGACAGGGGAAACTGAAGCTTTCTTT.

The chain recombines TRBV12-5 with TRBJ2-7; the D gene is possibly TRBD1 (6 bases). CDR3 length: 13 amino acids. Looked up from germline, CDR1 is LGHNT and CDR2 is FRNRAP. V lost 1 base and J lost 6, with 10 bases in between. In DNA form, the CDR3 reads TGTGCTAGTGGTTTGGAGACAGGCCGCGAGCAGTACGTC. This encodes CASGLETGREQYV.